This T cell receptor (beta chain) emerged from a study of blood T cell repertoires in COVID-19. For the study at large: Samples came from the United States, Italy and Spain, spanning acute and convalescent COVID-19. PBMCs, B-cell-depleted T cells, or T cells were the source of the cDNA or gDNA that made up the material.

From germline, CDR1 is LNHDA and CDR2 SQIVND (reference sequence). V was clipped by 0 bases and J by 3 bases; unmatched bases: 2. The CDR3 is 16 amino acids. Assay used: immunoSEQ multiplex PCR; TCRdb lists only in-frame clones, some missing. The profile covers 300,000 to 350,000 clones, with over 85% appearing a single time and 3% to 4.5% taken by the ten largest. The receptor was isolated from an older woman with COVID-19, enrolled during active disease. The sample comprised peripheral blood. The chain couples TRBV19 to TRBJ1-6; 7 bases line up with TRBD1. The CDR3: CASSIEGTVYNSPLHF. Written as DNA, the CDR3 is TGTGCCAGTAGTATAGAAGGGACAGTCTATAATTCACCCCTCCACTTT.